A selection of T cell receptor beta chains follows, all from one sample in a study of blood T cell repertoires in COVID-19. Repertoires were generated with immunoSEQ multiplex PCR, while TCRdb's copy carries only in-frame clones and drops some. The sample holds about 190,000 clones, over 75% seen once. The sequencing sample was made of peripheral blood. Receptors were obtained from a man in his forties or fifties who had recovered from COVID-19. Each CDR3 is given without its conserved first and last residue. Each record gives: V gene, CDR3 length, CDR3 protein.

TRBV5-4,10,ASSSNSGTEH
TRBV5-1,13,ASSLGQSGGNIQY
TRBV4-3,14,ASSQDFNSGANVLT
TRBV19,11,ASSIQLAGEQY
TRBV9,11,ASNLIQGDEQF
TRBV21-1,11,ASPEQGQDEQY
TRBV7-9,11,ASSLREGQPQH
TRBV28,16,ASSFPLGTSGGTDTQY
TRBV29-1,12,SVVGTVSDEKLF
TRBV5-5,16,ASSLVVSGRRSYNEQF